This entry features one TCR beta chain sequence. The antigen is undetermined. TCRdb recomputed calls from the 5' RACE reads with MiXCR, one row per CDR3 protein. Among 3,500 to 4,000 distinct CDR3 sequences, 5% to 5.5% were seen once, and the ten largest hold less than 40%. Described time point: sample taken at primary tumor resection. Whole RNA came from tumor, nontumor lung or frozen PBMC and was sequenced without being sorted. This specimen comes from a study of spatial heterogeneity in lung cancer. Study-level points and caveats: Tumors with more nonsynonymous mutations had more expanded intratumoral alpha and beta TCRs.

Material: lung tumor tissue, obtained at surgery. This receptor was obtained from a female donor with early-stage non-small cell lung cancer.

The CDR3 is CASTVGMAYTEAFF. The CDR3 DNA reads as TGTGCCAGCACGGTGGGGATGGCGTACACTGAAGCTTTCTTT. The V gene is TRBV6-2 or TRBV6-3, the J gene TRBJ1-1; D gene ambiguous. Trimming removed 7 bases at V and 3 bases at J, with 15 bases between. CDR1 is MNHEY, CDR2 SVGEGT, per germline. The CDR3 length is 14 residues.